This T cell receptor (beta chain) is from a study of cytotoxic CD8 clonotypes in ibrutinib-treated CLL (dated by TCRdb to the early 2020s). Background on the whole study: The cohort was composed of about 10 relapsed/refractory and about 16 treatment-naive patients; IGHV unmutated status was identified in roughly 18 patients. Responses were partial in some 24 patients and complete in 2; after median about 5.5 years follow-up, around 14 stayed in remission and about twelve progressed. The response samples were drawn at a median of 12 months into treatment, with a range of roughly 6 to 36 months. Samples averaged roughly 280,000 productive templates and about 94,000 productive rearrangements. Longitudinal samples were available for about 30% of the 86 trial participants. Cryopreserved peripheral blood mononuclear cells were collected before treatment, at response, and at either disease progression or sustained remission. General findings and caveats noted by the study authors: An increase in clonality was observed at ibrutinib response, with clonality remaining stable during sustained remission and falling back toward baseline at progression. Lymph node repertoires were not examined, and the timing of sampling was not matched between patients in sustained remission and those whose disease progressed. At baseline, clonality was higher than in age-matched healthy donors and showed a strong correlation with circulating CD8+ T-cell counts. Public clonotypes were rare and either shrank or stayed stable during treatment, and the rise in clonality at ibrutinib response reflected expansion of private clonotypes.

This clone was observed once. Its binding antigen is unknown. No much larger clone is present one base from it, and per-base qualities are unavailable. Each clonotype received, on average, roughly 9.6x coverage in deep resolution sequencing performed on a MiSeq, where the target depth lay between 1 in 1 million and 1 in 200,000 T cells. TCR beta libraries were generated with the immunoSEQ hsTCRB Kit. Regarding the original processing steps: The data were analyzed with ImmunoSEQ Analyzer and ImmunoSEQ Data Assistant, and V, D and J gene assignments followed IMGT definitions. Clonality, with values ranging from 0 to 1, was calculated as one minus the normalized Shannon entropy of productive rearrangement frequencies. Public clonotype analysis was restricted to overrepresented clonotypes comprising at least 0.05% of each patient's repertoire. Roughly 13 age-matched healthy donor repertoires from immuneACCESS were used as controls for clonality. Sourced from immuneACCESS, this table was stored by TCRdb with only in-frame sequences that have V and J called. A share of the clones is absent; for the studies checked, an unresolved V gene accounts for under half, and the remainder has no known explanation. Clone size and V and J calls were adopted from that table, with D and trimming inferred from the DNA. The sample table contains approximately 80,000 clones; only one count was recorded for just over 85% of them. The top ten clonotypes cover about 5.6% of the sample.

Around 2 micrograms of genomic DNA were extracted from cryopreserved PBMCs for TCR beta library preparation. High-throughput TCR beta sequencing was performed on longitudinal blood samples from CLL patients receiving ibrutinib monotherapy. The patients were enrolled in a single-center, open-label phase 2 trial of ibrutinib monotherapy. V drops 8 bases and J drops 2 bases, leaving 25 bases in between. CDR1 SGHVS and CDR2 FNYEAQ are derived from the germline V gene. The CDR3 runs 17 residues from the cysteine to the phenylalanine. Only the CDR3 region is kept as DNA, spanning 51 bases read in frame from base 1.

The source material was PBMCs, sampled before ibrutinib treatment. This TCR was sampled from a human donor with chronic lymphocytic leukemia. The chain couples TRBV7-6 to TRBJ2-7; the D gene cannot be named for sure. The CDR3 protein is CASCLSPYCKSPYEQYF. The DNA sequence is TGTGCCAGCTGTCTCAGTCCTTATTGTAAATCTCCCTACGAGCAGTACTTC.